This T cell receptor beta chain was profiled in a study of shared clonotypes between healthy human individuals. About the study: Donors were a couple of women and a few men aged 18 to 49.

PCR replicates performed on unsorted PBMC used approximately 300 ng DNA, around 30,000 T cell genomes. Unsorted PBMC DNA sequencing spanned ten immunoSEQ deep assay plates. Assay: immunoSEQ multiplex PCR; the TCRdb copy retains only in-frame clones and omits some. The data hold 400,000 to 600,000 clones, with over 75% observed a single time. V shed 8 bases and J 4 bases; nucleotides not matched to a gene: 3. The CDR3 contains 13 residues. The germline V gene has CDR1 MDHEN and CDR2 SYDVKM. This chain connects TRBV28 to TRBJ2-1; 9 nucleotides match TRBD2. The receptor was derived from a woman aged 40 to 50 in good health. Some clones in this sample may be carry-over from other donors' samples. Sequences were obtained from PBMCs. This chain's CDR3 is CASRLAEYNEQFF. Here the CDR3 DNA reads TGTGCCAGCCGACTAGCGGAGTACAATGAGCAGTTCTTC.